Below are 20 T cell receptor beta chains sequenced from a single sample in a study of blood T cell repertoires in COVID-19. Clones were sequenced by immunoSEQ multiplex PCR, and TCRdb holds only the in-frame ones, with some missing. In the table there are under 200,000 clones, approximately 84% of which are singletons. Material for sequencing was PBMCs or T cells enriched from blood (not recorded which). The receptors were sampled from a woman in her 40s with acute COVID-19.

CDR3 nucleotides: TGTGCCACCAGCAGAGATCGAGGTAGTGCAGATACGCAGTATTTT. It translates to CATSRDRGSADTQYF. V gene TRBV15 combines with J gene TRBJ2-3, with D unresolved. The germline gives CDR1 LNHNV, CDR2 YYDKDF (reference sequence). Trimming took 0 bases from V and 4 from J, leaving 11 bases between them. This CDR3 spans 15 amino acids.

The genes are TRBV12-5 and TRBJ1-2; TRBD1 matches 7 bases. The V gene end was trimmed by 9 bases and the J gene end by 8 bases; junction bases not matched to a gene: 3. The CDR3 is 10 residues long. Germline values: CDR1 LGHNT, CDR2 FRNRAP. The CDR3: CASWTGGYTF. CDR3 DNA sequence: TGTGCTAGCTGGACAGGCGGCTACACCTTC. The full variable domain, completed using reference TRBV12-5 and TRBJ1-2, is DARVTQTPRHKVTEMGQEVTMRCQPILGHNTVFWYRQTMMQGLELLAYFRNRAPLDDSGMPKDRFSAEMPDATLATLKIQPSEPRDSAVYFCASWTGGYTFGSGTRLTVV.

The chain uses TRBV2 and TRBJ2-7; D is possibly TRBD1 (5 bases). Trimming took 4 bases from V and 2 from J, leaving 12 bases between them. This CDR3 comprises 14 residues. Germline V CDR1 and CDR2: SNHLY, FYNNEI. In nucleotides, the CDR3 is TGTGCCAGCAGTGGACCCTCGACAGCCTACGAGCAGTACTTC. This sequence encodes CASSGPSTAYEQYF. The variable domain in full, with the rest retrieved from reference TRBV2 and TRBJ2-7, is EPEVTQTPSHQVTQMGQEVILRCVPISNHLYFYWYRQILGQKVEFLVSFYNNEISEKSEIFDDQFSVERPDGSNFTLKIRSTKLEDSAMYFCASSGPSTAYEQYFGPGTRLTVT.

The sample holds one count of this clone. The gene calls are TRBV19 and TRBJ2-3; D is undetermined. Trimming took off 7 bases at V and 1 base at J, with 6 bases between the two ends. The CDR3 has 12 residues. The V gene's germline CDR1 is LNHDA and CDR2 SQIVND (reference sequence). The CDR3 region has the DNA TGTGCCAGTACCCCTGGCACAGATACGCAGTATTTT. Its translation is CASTPGTDTQYF. Full variable domain (remainder filled in from reference TRBV19 and TRBJ2-3): DGGITQSPKYLFRKEGQNVTLSCEQNLNHDAMYWYRQDPGQGLRLIYYSQIVNDFQKGDIAEGYSVSREKKESFPLTVTSAQKNPTAFYLCASTPGTDTQYFGPGTRLTVL.

This clone was seen once. The chain recombines TRBV7-8 with TRBJ1-1; TRBD1 might be the D (5 bases). The V end lost 1 base, the J end lost 0 bases, and 12 bases lay between the germline ends. CDR3 length: 16 amino acids. Germline V gene lookup returns CDR1 SGHVS and CDR2 FQNEAQ. CDR3: CASSLERREMNTEAFF. The CDR3 coding sequence is TGTGCCAGCAGCTTAGAGCGCAGGGAAATGAACACTGAAGCTTTCTTT.

This chain links TRBV5-1 with TRBJ1-4; weak D call: TRBD1 (6 bases). The CDR3 contains 16 residues. The germline gives CDR1 SGHRS, CDR2 YFSETQ. The V end lost 4 bases, the J end lost 2 bases, and 15 bases lay between the germline ends. The chain's CDR3 is CASSPNPQGTNEKLFF. The CDR3 bases are TGCGCCAGCAGCCCAAACCCCCAGGGGACTAATGAAAAACTGTTTTTT. The whole variable domain, filled in from reference TRBV5-1 and TRBJ1-4, reads KAGVTQTPRYLIKTRGQQVTLSCSPISGHRSVSWYQQTPGQGLQFLFEYFSETQRNKGNFPGRFSGRQFSNSRSEMNVSTLELGDSALYLCASSPNPQGTNEKLFFGSGTQLSVL.

The CDR3 coding sequence is TGTGCCAGTAGTATAGCACCATTCACGGCAACTAATGAAAAACTGTTTTTT. Its protein is CASSIAPFTATNEKLFF. V is TRBV19 and J is TRBJ1-4, with D hard to call. The CDR3 is 17 amino acids. Between the trimmed V and J ends, which lost 1 base and 0 bases, there was a span of 12 bases. From germline, CDR1 is LNHDA and CDR2 SQIVND (reference sequence).

The table lists this clone with a few counts. CDR3 protein: CAWSASGQGTGQPQHF. CDR3 nucleotides: TGTGCCTGGAGTGCGTCGGGACAGGGGACGGGTCAGCCCCAGCATTTT. The chain combines TRBV30 with TRBJ1-5, with 10 bases that match TRBD1. The CDR3 spans 16 residues. Germline V gene sequence: CDR1 GTSNPN, CDR2 SVGIG (reference sequence). V was clipped by 1 base and J by 6 bases; unmatched bases: 9. The complete variable domain, with remaining parts taken from reference TRBV30 and TRBJ1-5, reads SQTIHQWPATLVQPVGSPLSLECTVEGTSNPNLYWYRQAAGRGLQLLFYSVGIGQISSEVPQNLSASRPQDRQFILSSKKLLLSDSGFYLCAWSASGQGTGQPQHFGDGTRLSIL.

This clone turned up a few times. The chain couples TRBV7-2 to TRBJ2-7; the D gene is possibly TRBD2 (5 bases). This CDR3 has 13 amino acids. CDR1 is SGHTA, CDR2 FQGNSA, per germline. Trimming shortened V by 3 bases and J by 5 bases, and 11 bases separated the two germline ends. The CDR3 nucleotides are TGTGCCAGCAGCTTCGCGGGTCTGAACGAGCAGTACTTC. Translated: CASSFAGLNEQYF.

The chain couples TRBV5-1 to TRBJ1-5; the match to TRBD1 covers 7 bases. This CDR3 contains 15 residues. CDR1 and CDR2 (germline): SGHRS, YFSETQ. The ends lost 1 base at V and 5 bases at J; junction bases unmatched: 6. The CDR3 sequence is CASSLSGQLDQPQHF. CDR3 coding DNA: TGCGCCAGCAGCTTGTCGGGACAGCTTGATCAGCCCCAGCATTTT.

A remark on this clone: One junction end does not reproduce the germline sequence, and a read error may be involved. The chain links TRBV18 to TRBJ1-4; D might be TRBD1 (5 bases). The V gene's germline CDR1 is KGHSH and CDR2 LQKENI. CDR3 size: 15 residues. Written as DNA, the CDR3 is TGTGCCAGCTCACCTTTTGTTGGGGGGAGAGGAAAAACTGTTTTT. This sequence encodes CASSPFVGGRGKTVF.

This clone was recorded only once. The CDR3 protein is CASSSGGRGTEAFF. In DNA, the CDR3 is TGCGCCAGCAGCTCAGGGGGTAGAGGCACTGAAGCTTTCTTT. The V gene is TRBV5-1, the J gene TRBJ1-1, with 7 bases aligning to TRBD1. J lost 4 bases, V lost 3 bases, and 6 bases had no gene match. The CDR3 loop spans 14 amino acids. CDR1 is SGHRS and CDR2 is YFSETQ in the germline V gene.

This clone appeared a single time. The chain links TRBV19 to TRBJ1-1, with 11 bases fitting TRBD1. V was pared by 3 bases and J by 1 base, with 10 bases of the junction left unmatched. Germline assignment: CDR1 LNHDA and CDR2 SQIVND (reference sequence). This CDR3 has 18 residues. The CDR3 loop is CASSMGGQGVIENTEAFF. CDR3 bases: TGTGCCAGTAGTATGGGGGGACAGGGGGTGATCGAGAACACTGAAGCTTTCTTT. Based on the CDR3 plus reference TRBV19 and TRBJ1-1, the full variable domain is DGGITQSPKYLFRKEGQNVTLSCEQNLNHDAMYWYRQDPGQGLRLIYYSQIVNDFQKGDIAEGYSVSREKKESFPLTVTSAQKNPTAFYLCASSMGGQGVIENTEAFFGQGTRLTVV.

The chain employs TRBV5-6 and TRBJ2-1; 12 nucleotides line up with TRBD2. V shed 4 bases and J 5 bases; nucleotides not matched to a gene: 4. CDR1 is SGHDT, CDR2 YYEEEE, per germline. The CDR3 is 15 residues long. CDR3 in amino acids: CASSLGLAGNNEQFF. The CDR3 DNA reads TGTGCCAGCAGCCTGGGACTAGCGGGCAACAATGAGCAGTTCTTC.

This sequence joins TRBV5-4 and TRBJ1-3; possibly TRBD1 for D (6 bases). Germline V gives CDR1 SGHNT, CDR2 YYREEE (reference sequence). Trimming took off 0 bases at V and 4 bases at J, with 14 bases between the two ends. The CDR3 runs to 16 residues. The CDR3 nucleotides read TGTGCCAGCAGCTTGGAGGCAGGGGCAGGAGGAAACACCATATATTTT. Protein product: CASSLEAGAGGNTIYF.

With regard to this clone: The junction shows a germline mismatch at one end, possibly a read error. The genes are TRBV2 and TRBJ2-7; TRBD2 agrees at 12 bases. In germline, CDR1 is SNHLY, CDR2 FYNNEI. CDR3 length: 11 amino acids. In DNA form, the CDR3 reads TGTGCCAGCAGCTTCACTAGCGGGGGGTCCTTC. Its translation is CASSFTSGGSF. The full variable domain, with the rest looked up from reference TRBV2 and TRBJ2-7, is EPEVTQTPSHQVTQMGQEVILRCVPISNHLYFYWYRQILGQKVEFLVSFYNNEISEKSEIFDDQFSVERPDGSNFTLKIRSTKLEDSAMYFCASSFTSGGSFGPGTRLTVT.

In its sample, this clone was seen once. V usage is TRBV15 and J usage is TRBJ2-1; 9 bases fit TRBD1. V gave up 0 bases and J gave up 7 bases; unmatched junction bases: 7. Per the germline V gene, CDR1 is LNHNV and CDR2 is YYDKDF (reference sequence). The CDR3 loop spans 16 amino acids. CDR3 sequence: CATSRDQGTGWNEQFF. Written as DNA, the CDR3 is TGTGCCACCAGCAGAGATCAGGGGACAGGGTGGAATGAGCAGTTCTTC. The full variable domain, its missing parts supplied by reference TRBV15 and TRBJ2-1, is DAMVIQNPRYQVTQFGKPVTLSCSQTLNHNVMYWYQQKSSQAPKLLFHYYDKDFNNEADTPDNFQSRRPNTSFCFLDIRSPGLGDTAMYLCATSRDQGTGWNEQFFGPGTRLTVL.

The rearrangement links TRBV27 to TRBJ1-1, with a tentative D call TRBD1 (6 bases). The germline V and J ends were trimmed by 3 bases and 1 base, with 18 bases remaining between them. This CDR3 is 17 amino acids long. Germline V CDR1 and CDR2: MNHEY, SMNVEV (reference sequence). The DNA of the CDR3 is TGTGCCAGCAGTTTGCTTGGTGGGGGGGCACGGAACACTGAAGCTTTCTTT. Translation gives CASSLLGGGARNTEAFF.

The rearrangement uses TRBV6-1 and TRBJ1-2, with 7 bases that match TRBD1. Per the germline V gene, CDR1 is MNHNS and CDR2 is SASEGT. The V segment lost 3 bases and the J segment 6 bases; nucleotides outside the gene matches: 10. The CDR3 is 15 amino acids. The CDR3 DNA is TGTGCCAGCAGTGATACAGGGGATTTCCTCGATGGCTACACCTTC. Encoded protein: CASSDTGDFLDGYTF.

V usage is TRBV30 and J usage is TRBJ2-7; 7 bases map to TRBD1. The junction had 16 bases not matched to a gene; V was cut back by 2 bases and J by 9 bases. Germline CDR1 reads GTSNPN; CDR2 reads SVGIG (reference sequence). The CDR3 is 15 amino acids. CDR3 DNA: TGTGCCTGGAGTCGGGACAGAGGGACCGCATCGCTGCAGTACTTC. Translation gives CAWSRDRGTASLQYF. The full variable domain, with the rest looked up from reference TRBV30 and TRBJ2-7, is SQTIHQWPATLVQPVGSPLSLECTVEGTSNPNLYWYRQAAGRGLQLLFYSVGIGQISSEVPQNLSASRPQDRQFILSSKKLLLSDSGFYLCAWSRDRGTASLQYFGPGTRLTVT.